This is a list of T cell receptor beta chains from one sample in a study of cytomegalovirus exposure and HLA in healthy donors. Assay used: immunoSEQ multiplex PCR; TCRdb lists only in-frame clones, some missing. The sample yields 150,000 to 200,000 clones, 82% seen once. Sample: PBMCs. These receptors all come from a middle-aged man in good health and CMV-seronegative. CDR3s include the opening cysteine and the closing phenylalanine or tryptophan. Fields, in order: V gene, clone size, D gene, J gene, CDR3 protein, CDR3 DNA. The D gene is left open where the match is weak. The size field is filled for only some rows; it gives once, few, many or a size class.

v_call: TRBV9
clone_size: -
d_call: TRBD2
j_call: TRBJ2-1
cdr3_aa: CASSGSGRAIDEQFF
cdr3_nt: TGTGCCAGCAGCGGCAGCGGGAGGGCCATCGATGAGCAGTTCTTC

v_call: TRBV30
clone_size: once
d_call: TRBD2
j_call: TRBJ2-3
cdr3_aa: CAWSLSSGRTDTQYF
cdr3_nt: TGTGCCTGGAGCTTATCTAGCGGGCGCACAGATACGCAGTATTTT

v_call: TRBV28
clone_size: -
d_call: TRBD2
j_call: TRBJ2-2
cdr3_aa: CASSPWTSGRRTGELFF
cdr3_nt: TGTGCCAGCAGTCCATGGACTAGCGGGAGACGGACCGGGGAGCTGTTTTTT

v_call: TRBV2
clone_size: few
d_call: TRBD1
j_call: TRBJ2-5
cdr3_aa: CASRGTGQETQYF
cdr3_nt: TGTGCCAGCAGGGGGACAGGGCAAGAGACCCAGTACTTC

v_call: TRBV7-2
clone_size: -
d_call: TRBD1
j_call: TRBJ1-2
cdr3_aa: CASSLGQGAYGYTF
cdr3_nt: TGTGCCAGCAGCTTAGGACAGGGAGCCTATGGCTACACCTTC

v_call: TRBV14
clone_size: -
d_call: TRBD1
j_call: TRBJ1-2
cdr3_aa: CVSSQGGTLNYGYTF
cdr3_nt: TGTGTCAGCAGCCAGGGGGGGACCCTGAACTATGGCTACACCTTC

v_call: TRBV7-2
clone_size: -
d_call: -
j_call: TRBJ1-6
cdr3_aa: CASSLGASYNSPLHF
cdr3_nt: TGTGCCAGCAGCTTAGGGGCTTCCTATAATTCACCCCTCCACTTT

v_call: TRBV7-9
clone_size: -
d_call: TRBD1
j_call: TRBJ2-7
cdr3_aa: CASSPEGQGANEQYF
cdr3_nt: TGTGCCAGCAGCCCCGAGGGACAGGGGGCAAACGAGCAGTACTTC

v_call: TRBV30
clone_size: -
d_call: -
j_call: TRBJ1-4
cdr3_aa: CAWSHSQGGEKLFF
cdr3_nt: TGTGCCTGGAGCCACTCTCAGGGAGGCGAAAAACTGTTTTTT

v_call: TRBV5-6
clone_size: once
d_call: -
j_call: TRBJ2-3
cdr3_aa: CASSRLGDTQYF
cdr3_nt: TGTGCCAGCAGCCGACTAGGAGATACGCAGTATTTT

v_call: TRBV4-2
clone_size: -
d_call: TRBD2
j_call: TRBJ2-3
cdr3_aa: CASSQGPRSRWAGGQDTQYF
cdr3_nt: TGTGCCAGCAGCCAGGGACCCCGCTCGCGTTGGGCGGGAGGGCAAGATACGCAGTATTTT

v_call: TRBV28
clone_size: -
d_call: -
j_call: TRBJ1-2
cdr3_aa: CASMGTGRNYGYTF
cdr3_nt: TGTGCCAGCATGGGAACCGGGAGGAACTATGGCTACACCTTC

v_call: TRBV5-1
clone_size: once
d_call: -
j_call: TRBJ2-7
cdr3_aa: CASSLGTVNYEQYF
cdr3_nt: TGCGCCAGCAGCTTGGGGACAGTGAACTACGAGCAGTACTTC

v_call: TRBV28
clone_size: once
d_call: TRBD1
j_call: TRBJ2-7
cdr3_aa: CASSLRQGIPYEQYF
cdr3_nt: TGTGCCAGCAGTTTACGACAGGGGATCCCCTACGAGCAGTACTTC

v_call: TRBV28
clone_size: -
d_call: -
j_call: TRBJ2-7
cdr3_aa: CASQTGTPSYEQYF
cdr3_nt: TGTGCCAGCCAGACAGGGACTCCCTCCTACGAGCAGTACTTC

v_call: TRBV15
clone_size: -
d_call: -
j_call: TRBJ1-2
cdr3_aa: CATSLRTGQGHTF
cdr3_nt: TGTGCCACCAGCTTACGAACGGGGCAGGGGCACACCTTC

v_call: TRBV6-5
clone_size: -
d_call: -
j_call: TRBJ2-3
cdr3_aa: CASSYAQGPDTQYF
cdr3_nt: TGTGCCAGCAGTTACGCCCAGGGCCCAGATACGCAGTATTTT

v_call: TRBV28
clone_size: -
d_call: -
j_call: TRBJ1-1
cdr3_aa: CASIPRRNTEAFF
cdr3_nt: TGTGCCAGCATCCCGAGGAGGAACACTGAAGCTTTCTTT

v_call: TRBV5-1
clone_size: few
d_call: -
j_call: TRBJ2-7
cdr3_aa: CASSLGGDSYEQYF
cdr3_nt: TGCGCCAGCAGCTTGGGCGGGGACTCCTACGAGCAGTACTTC

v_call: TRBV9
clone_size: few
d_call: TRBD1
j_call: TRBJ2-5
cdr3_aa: CASSAGQDQETQYF
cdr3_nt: TGTGCCAGCAGCGCTGGACAGGACCAAGAGACCCAGTACTTC

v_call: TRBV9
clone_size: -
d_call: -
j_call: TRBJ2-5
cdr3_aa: CASTQAGTPGETQYF
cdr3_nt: TGTGCCAGCACTCAAGCCGGGACTCCGGGAGAGACCCAGTACTTC

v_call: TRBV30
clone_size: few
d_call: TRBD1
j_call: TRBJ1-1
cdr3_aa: CAWSTGVNTEAFF
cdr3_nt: TGTGCCTGGAGTACAGGGGTGAACACTGAAGCTTTCTTT

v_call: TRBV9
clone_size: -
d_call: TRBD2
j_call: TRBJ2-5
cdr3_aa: CASSAAPLTSGRAVQETQYF
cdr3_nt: TGTGCCAGCAGCGCCGCCCCTTTGACTAGCGGGAGGGCCGTCCAAGAGACCCAGTACTTC

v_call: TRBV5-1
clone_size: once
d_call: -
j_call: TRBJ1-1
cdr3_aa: CASSLVKETEAFF
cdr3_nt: TGCGCCAGCAGCTTGGTGAAGGAGACGGAAGCTTTCTTT

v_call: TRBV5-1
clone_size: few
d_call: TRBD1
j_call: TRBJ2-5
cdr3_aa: CASRLGQGASAQETQYF
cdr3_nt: TGCGCCAGCCGATTAGGACAGGGGGCATCGGCCCAAGAGACCCAGTACTTC

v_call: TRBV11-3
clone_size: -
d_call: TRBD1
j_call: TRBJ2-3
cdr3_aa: CASSLEGQPTDTQYF
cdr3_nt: TGTGCCAGCAGCTTAGAGGGACAGCCCACAGATACGCAGTATTTT

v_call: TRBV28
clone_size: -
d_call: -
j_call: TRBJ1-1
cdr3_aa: CASSLVQGLSAFF
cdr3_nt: TGTGCCAGCAGTTTAGTCCAGGGATTGTCGGCTTTCTTT

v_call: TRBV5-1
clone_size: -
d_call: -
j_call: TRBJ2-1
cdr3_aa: CASRRLTSSYNEQFF
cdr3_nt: TGCGCCAGCAGGCGGCTCACCTCCTCCTACAATGAGCAGTTCTTC

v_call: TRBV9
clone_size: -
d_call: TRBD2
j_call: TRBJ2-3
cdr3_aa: CASSVVGRADTQYF
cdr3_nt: TGTGCCAGCAGCGTAGTAGGGAGGGCAGATACGCAGTATTTT

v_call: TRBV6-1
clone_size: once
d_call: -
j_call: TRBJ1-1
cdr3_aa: CASSEWPNKNTEAFF
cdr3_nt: TGTGCCAGCAGTGAATGGCCGAACAAGAACACTGAAGCTTTCTTT

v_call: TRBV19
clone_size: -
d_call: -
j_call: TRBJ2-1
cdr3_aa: CASSMGREDNEQFF
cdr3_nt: TGTGCCAGTAGTATGGGGAGAGAGGACAATGAGCAGTTCTTC

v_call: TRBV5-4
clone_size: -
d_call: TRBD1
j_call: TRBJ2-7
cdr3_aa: CASSLRPDRAYEQYF
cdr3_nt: TGTGCCAGCAGCCTCCGGCCGGACAGGGCATACGAGCAGTACTTC